This entry features one T cell receptor (beta chain) sequence. Its antigen is currently unknown. TCRdb ran MiXCR on the reads and lists one entry per CDR3 protein. Of tens of thousands of distinct CDR3 sequences in the sample, roughly 60% were seen once. The record originates from a study of type 1 regulatory T cells. This TCR derives from a human donor in good health. Material: cultured non-Tr1 T cells, either the whole culture or a sorted T cell fraction (not recorded which).

The CDR3 spells CATSRDPWGSGANVLTF. The CDR3 coding sequence is TGTGCCACCAGCAGAGATCCCTGGGGATCTGGGGCCAACGTCCTGACTTTC. The chain carries TRBV15 and TRBJ2-6; unclear D gene. Germline lookup yields CDR1 LNHNV and CDR2 YYDKDF (reference sequence). This CDR3 region has 17 residues. Trimming stripped 0 bases from V and 1 base from J, with 10 bases between.